This TCR beta chain was documented in a study of cytomegalovirus exposure and HLA in healthy donors. Germline V gives CDR1 SGHVS, CDR2 FQNEAQ. This CDR3 contains 13 residues. The V end lost 8 bases, the J end lost 1 base, and 10 bases lay between the germline ends. Study results and limitations: TCR beta V- and J-gene trimming was later associated with a missense DCLRE1C variant.

Healthy bone marrow donors made up the donors. Nominally healthy donors provided the samples, though records likely missed some immune exposures. 60 Vbeta and 13 Jbeta primers were used in PCR. The repertoire was sequenced with immunoSEQ multiplex PCR; TCRdb's copy has only in-frame clones and lacks some. The data contain around 200,000 clones, around 77% of them singletons. Worth noting for this clone: Its cognate antigen is unknown.

The receptor was isolated from a woman under 40 in good health and CMV-seropositive. The rearrangement links TRBV7-8 to TRBJ2-3; D unresolved. What was sequenced was PBMCs. CDR3 amino acids: CASQREGTDTQYF. The DNA of the CDR3 is TGTGCCAGCCAACGAGAGGGCACAGATACGCAGTATTTT.